One and the same sample provided the 18 T cell receptor beta chains below, sequenced in a study of siplizumab effects on memory and regulatory T cells. Measured with immunoSEQ multiplex PCR; TCRdb has only the in-frame clones, and not every one. The sample holds 65,000 to 90,000 clones, roughly 93% seen once. Material for sequencing was CD8+ T cells sorted from blood. The receptors were sampled from a human donor in good health.

The chain combines TRBV7-3 with TRBJ2-2; a possible D gene is TRBD2 (7 bases). Deletions cut 11 bases from V and 7 bases from J, with 14 bases between. CDR3 size: 12 residues. CDR1 and CDR2 (germline): SGHTA, FQGTGA. Written as DNA, the CDR3 is TGTGCCGCGGGGGCCCCAGGCGGGGAGCTGTTTTTT. Amino acids: CAAGAPGGELFF.

The chain joins TRBV4-1 to TRBJ1-1; D is unresolved. The ends were cut back, 1 base at V and 4 bases at J, with 13 bases in the middle. The CDR3 extends over 15 amino acids. Germline V lookup: CDR1 MGHRA, CDR2 YSYEKL. The CDR3 reads CASSQVPVEGTEAFF. Here the CDR3 DNA reads TGCGCCAGCAGCCAAGTCCCGGTCGAGGGCACTGAAGCTTTCTTT.

V is TRBV10-2 and J is TRBJ2-7; D is ambiguous. The germline V gene encodes CDR1 WSHSY and CDR2 SAAADI. The CDR3 contains 12 residues. Between the trimmed V and J ends, which lost 3 bases and 0 bases, there was a span of 3 bases. CDR3 amino acids: CASSDTSYEQYF. As DNA, the CDR3 is TGCGCCAGCAGTGACACCTCCTACGAGCAGTACTTC.

This clone occurred once. The chain recombines TRBV6-1 with TRBJ2-1, with TRBD2 matching over 8 bases. J was trimmed by 5 bases and V by 5 bases; bases with no gene match: 5. The germline V gene has CDR1 MNHNS and CDR2 SASEGT. The CDR3 is 14 amino acids. Here the CDR3 reads CASSQIAGNNEQFF. The CDR3 DNA is TGTGCCAGCAGTCAAATAGCGGGGAACAATGAGCAGTTCTTC.

The V and J genes are TRBV4-1 and TRBJ1-1; D may be TRBD1 (5 bases). Germline V CDR1 and CDR2: MGHRA, YSYEKL. With 1 base removed from V and 0 bases from J, the gap between germline ends came to 9 bases. CDR3 length: 15 residues. In DNA form, the CDR3 reads TGCGCCAGCAGCCAAGTGGCAGGGCTGAACACTGAAGCTTTCTTT. Protein sequence: CASSQVAGLNTEAFF.

This clone was recorded once. This chain uses TRBV5-4 with TRBJ1-2; D gene uncertain. Germline V gives CDR1 SGHNT, CDR2 YYREEE (reference sequence). V was trimmed by 3 bases and J by 4 bases, leaving 16 bases between them. This CDR3 is built from 15 residues. The CDR3, as DNA: TGTGCCAGCAGCTCCCCCCAGGAGGGCCTCTATGGCTACACCTTC. Translating gives CASSSPQEGLYGYTF.

The J gene is TRBJ1-5, the V gene TRBV4-1; 7 nucleotides line up with TRBD1. The CDR3 runs 14 residues. Per germline, CDR1 MGHRA and CDR2 YSYEKL. J lost 6 bases, V lost 1 base, and 3 bases had no gene match. CDR3 in DNA: TGCGCCAGCAGCCAAGGACAGGGCTTTCAGCCCCAGCATTTT. It translates to CASSQGQGFQPQHF.

Notes on this clone: Other DNA sequences of this sample code for an identical CDR3. The V and J genes are TRBV27 and TRBJ2-2, with D possibly matching TRBD2 (7 bases). Trimming removed 5 bases at V and 3 bases at J, with 22 bases between. In germline, CDR1 is MNHEY, CDR2 SMNVEV (reference sequence). The CDR3 has 18 amino acids. This chain's CDR3 is CASSTHEGGRADTGELFF. The CDR3 region has the DNA TGTGCCAGCAGTACACACGAGGGGGGGCGGGCGGACACCGGGGAGCTGTTTTTT.

The chain is built from TRBV7-9 and TRBJ1-2, with D possibly TRBD1 on 6 matching bases. V lost 2 bases and J lost 0, with 13 bases in between. The CDR3 has 16 residues. The germline V gene has CDR1 SEHNR and CDR2 FQNEAQ (reference sequence). CDR3 in amino acids: CASSLSDSYPNYGYTF. In nucleotides, the CDR3 is TGTGCCAGCAGCTTATCGGACAGCTATCCTAACTATGGCTACACCTTC.

The chain joins TRBV7-3 to TRBJ2-2; 7 positions match TRBD2. The germline V gene encodes CDR1 SGHTA and CDR2 FQGTGA. This CDR3 comprises 14 residues. J lost 6 bases, V lost 5 bases, and 6 bases had no gene match. The CDR3 DNA sequence: TGTGCCAGCAGCCTGAATGCGGGGGCCGGGGAGCTGTTTTTT. Protein: CASSLNAGAGELFF.

This chain uses TRBV7-3 with TRBJ2-3; D is perhaps TRBD2 (6 bases). CDR3 size: 15 residues. V lost 0 bases and J 2 bases, leaving 9 bases between the germline ends. CDR1 and CDR2 (germline): SGHTA, FQGTGA. The CDR3 DNA is TGTGCCAGCAGCTTAACGGCGGGGTACACAGATACGCAGTATTTT. Its protein product is CASSLTAGYTDTQYF.

V is TRBV7-6 and J is TRBJ1-5; D uncertain. The germline V gene encodes CDR1 SGHVS and CDR2 FNYEAQ. The CDR3 is 15 residues long. V was pared by 1 base and J by 0 bases, with 7 bases between. CDR3 coding DNA: TGTGCCAGCAGCTTAGACAATTATAGCAATCAGCCCCAGCATTTT. It translates to CASSLDNYSNQPQHF.

The chain uses TRBV11-2 and TRBJ2-7; tentatively, D is TRBD1 or TRBD2 (6 bases each). The CDR3 length is 14 residues. Trimming took 1 base from V and 3 from J, leaving 10 bases between them. CDR1 is SGHAT and CDR2 is FQNNGV in the germline V gene. The DNA for the CDR3 is TGTGCCAGCAGCTTAGGGGGGGCTAACTACGAGCAGTACTTC. This gives the protein CASSLGGANYEQYF.

This clone was seen once. The chain combines TRBV9 with TRBJ2-1; TRBD1 matches 7 bases. Trimming took 6 bases from V and 5 from J; bases not matched to a gene: 17. The length of the CDR3 is 17 residues. The V gene's germline CDR1 is SGDLS and CDR2 YYNGEE. This chain's CDR3 is CASTSRVTGAIDNEQFF. The CDR3 bases are TGTGCCAGCACCAGCCGGGTTACAGGGGCTATCGACAATGAGCAGTTCTTC.

The rearrangement links TRBV5-6 to TRBJ2-4, with D perhaps assigned TRBD1 or TRBD2 (5 bases each). Germline loops: CDR1 SGHDT, CDR2 YYEEEE. The CDR3 length is 13 residues. Trimming shortened V by 0 bases and J by 6 bases, and 7 bases separated the two germline ends. The CDR3 loop reads CASSLGDLNIQYF. The CDR3 DNA reads as TGTGCCAGCAGCTTGGGGGACCTAAACATTCAGTACTTC.

The chain is built from TRBV13 and TRBJ2-3; tentative D call: TRBD1 (5 bases). The CDR3 has 15 residues. V lost 4 bases and J lost 5, with 16 bases in between. Germline CDR1 PRHDT, CDR2 FYEKMQ (reference sequence). The CDR3 bases are TGTGCCAGCAGCTCCAGGGTTGACTTAGGAGATACGCAGTATTTT. Encoded protein: CASSSRVDLGDTQYF. Full variable domain (outside the CDR3, taken from reference TRBV13 and TRBJ2-3): AAGVIQSPRHLIKEKRETATLKCYPIPRHDTVYWYQQGPGQDPQFLISFYEKMQSDKGSIPDRFSAQQFSDYHSELNMSSLELGDSALYFCASSSRVDLGDTQYFGPGTRLTVL.

J is TRBJ1-2 and V is TRBV7-9; D is unresolved. Germline values: CDR1 SEHNR, CDR2 FQNEAQ (reference sequence). The length of the CDR3 is 15 residues. V lost 2 bases, J lost 7 bases, and 17 bases lay in between. The CDR3 DNA sequence: TGTGCCAGCAGCTTAAGTACGGACGCCCTCCGTGGCTACACCTTC. Its translation is CASSLSTDALRGYTF.

The gene calls are TRBV10-3 and TRBJ2-5, with 9 bases aligning to TRBD2. Germline-derived CDR1 and CDR2 are ENHRY and SYGVKD. V lost 8 bases, J lost 2 bases, and 3 bases stayed unmatched. CDR3 length: 13 amino acids. The CDR3 reads CAIGTSGQETQYF. In DNA, the CDR3 is TGTGCCATCGGAACTAGCGGGCAAGAGACCCAGTACTTC.